This entry lists 25 T cell receptor beta chains sequenced from one sample in a study of blood T cell repertoires in COVID-19. Profiled with immunoSEQ multiplex PCR; TCRdb holds only in-frame clones, not every one. Among 100,000 to 150,000 clones, roughly 90% were seen once, and the ten largest hold around 19%. Sequenced material: peripheral blood. The receptors originated from a man aged 50 to 60 with active or convalescent COVID-19.

The chain carries TRBV5-1 and TRBJ2-1; 9 bases match TRBD2. The length of the CDR3 is 15 residues. Germline CDR1 reads SGHRS; CDR2 reads YFSETQ. J gave up 7 bases and V 2 bases, and 7 bases lay outside the gene matches. CDR3 nucleotides: TGCGCCAGCAGCTTAACCGGGACTAGCCATAATGAGCAGTTCTTC. Residues: CASSLTGTSHNEQFF.

Details on this clone: Other DNA sequences from this sample encode an identical CDR3 as well. The chain couples TRBV18 to TRBJ2-7; 7 nucleotides align to TRBD1. V was clipped by 2 bases and J by 4 bases; unmatched bases: 2. The germline V gene encodes CDR1 KGHSH and CDR2 LQKENI. The CDR3 has 13 residues. The CDR3 region is CASSPGTDYEQYF. CDR3 DNA sequence: TGTGCCAGCTCACCAGGGACAGATTACGAGCAGTACTTC.

The J gene is TRBJ2-1, the V gene TRBV6-1; 9 bases line up with TRBD1. After removal of 1 base from V and 3 bases from J, the junction contained 4 bases not matched to a gene. The CDR3 runs 16 residues. Germline V gene data show CDR1 as MNHNS and CDR2 as SASEGT. The CDR3 region has the DNA TGTGCCAGCAGTGAAGACCCGGGACAGGGCTACAATGAGCAGTTCTTC. It is translated as CASSEDPGQGYNEQFF.

The gene calls are TRBV19 and TRBJ2-1; TRBD2 is a possible D gene (6 bases). Trimming stripped 0 bases from V and 1 base from J, with 10 bases between. Germline CDR1 and CDR2: LNHDA and SQIVND (reference sequence). CDR3 size: 16 residues. The CDR3 is CASSIDRDSSYNEQFF. The CDR3, as DNA: TGTGCCAGTAGTATAGACCGGGACTCTTCCTACAATGAGCAGTTCTTC.

The CDR3 sequence is CASSVATGDTGELFF. CDR3 in DNA: TGTGCCAGCAGCGTAGCTACGGGGGACACCGGGGAGCTGTTTTTT. This sequence joins TRBV9 and TRBJ2-2; possibly TRBD2 for D (6 bases). The CDR3 runs to 15 residues. Germline lookup yields CDR1 SGDLS and CDR2 YYNGEE. The V and J ends lost 0 bases and 3 bases respectively, with 9 bases between them.

This chain uses TRBV9 with TRBJ2-7; D ambiguous. Trimming left V 0 bases short and J 4 bases short, with 11 bases between. Germline CDR1 SGDLS, CDR2 YYNGEE. This CDR3 contains 14 residues. The CDR3 protein is CASSVASLGYEQYF. In nucleotides, the CDR3 is TGTGCCAGCAGCGTAGCTAGTTTGGGTTACGAGCAGTACTTC. Variable domain in full (rest from reference TRBV9 and TRBJ2-7): DSGVTQTPKHLITATGQRVTLRCSPRSGDLSVYWYQQSLDQGLQFLIQYYNGEERAKGNILERFSAQQFPDLHSELNLSSLELGDSALYFCASSVASLGYEQYFGPGTRLTVT.

This clone was seen a few times. The V gene is TRBV19, the J gene TRBJ2-5; 8 bases line up with TRBD2. The CDR3 is made up of 15 amino acids. Germline trimming cut 6 bases from V and 2 bases from J; bases unmatched to any gene: 8. The germline gives CDR1 LNHDA, CDR2 SQIVND (reference sequence). The CDR3 protein is CASSGGASMQETQYF. The CDR3 nucleotides are TGTGCCAGTAGCGGGGGGGCCTCTATGCAAGAGACCCAGTACTTC.

The table lists this clone with a count of one. The chain combines TRBV4-1 with TRBJ2-1; TRBD2 agrees at 12 bases. The CDR3 is 22 residues long. The V and J ends lost 4 bases and 3 bases, in that order; junction bases with no gene match: 22. CDR1 and CDR2 (germline): MGHRA, YSYEKL. CDR3 region: CASSLRNTRLAGEGVDYNEQFF. CDR3 nucleotide sequence: TGCGCCAGCAGCCTTCGAAACACGAGACTAGCGGGAGAGGGGGTTGACTACAATGAGCAGTTCTTC.

V usage is TRBV28 and J usage is TRBJ2-7; 12 bases match TRBD2. J gave up 5 bases and V 5 bases, and 10 bases lay outside the gene matches. This CDR3 has 16 residues. The germline CDR1 and CDR2 sequences are MDHEN and SYDVKM. The CDR3 sequence: CASSDRLAGVVHEQYF. In DNA form, the CDR3 reads TGTGCCAGCAGTGATCGACTAGCGGGAGTAGTCCACGAGCAGTACTTC. The full variable domain, rest sourced from reference TRBV28 and TRBJ2-7, is DVKVTQSSRYLVKRTGEKVFLECVQDMDHENMFWYRQDPGLGLRLIYFSYDVKMKEKGDIPEGYSVSREKKERFSLILESASTNQTSMYLCASSDRLAGVVHEQYFGPGTRLTVT.

The chain employs TRBV10-2 and TRBJ2-1, with 11 positions matching TRBD2. Germline assignment: CDR1 WSHSY and CDR2 SAAADI. V lost 7 bases, J lost 2 bases, and 4 bases stayed unmatched. CDR3 length: 15 residues. The CDR3 spells CASKLAGVPYNEQFF. The CDR3 DNA reads as TGCGCCAGCAAACTAGCGGGGGTCCCCTACAATGAGCAGTTCTTC.

This chain uses TRBV19 with TRBJ2-5; 8 bases are shared with TRBD1. CDR3 length equals 14 residues. The germline V gene has CDR1 LNHDA and CDR2 SQIVND (reference sequence). Trimming cost V 5 bases and J 4 bases; bases outside gene matches: 6. In DNA form, the CDR3 reads TGTGCCAGTAGTGCCCAGGGGGCGGGAGAGACCCAGTACTTC. Amino acids: CASSAQGAGETQYF.

The chain is built from TRBV11-3 and TRBJ1-3; unclear D gene. The CDR3 has 13 residues. Trimming removed 5 bases at V and 3 bases at J, with 8 bases between. In germline, CDR1 is SGHNT, CDR2 YENEEA. The chain's CDR3 is CASSTEFGNTIYF. The CDR3 DNA reads TGTGCCAGCAGCACGGAGTTTGGAAACACCATATATTTT.

The CDR3 sequence is CATSRAGRGFWDSPLHF. The CDR3 bases are TGTGCCACCAGCAGAGCTGGGAGAGGGTTCTGGGATTCACCCCTCCACTTT. This chain connects TRBV15 to TRBJ1-6; D not resolved. The V and J ends lost 1 base and 8 bases respectively, with 18 bases between them. Germline assignment: CDR1 LNHNV and CDR2 YYDKDF (reference sequence). This CDR3 comprises 17 residues.

The J gene is TRBJ2-5, the V gene TRBV9; perhaps TRBD2 as D (6 bases). With 3 bases removed from V and 4 bases from J, the gap between germline ends came to 16 bases. The germline V gene encodes CDR1 SGDLS and CDR2 YYNGEE. The CDR3 is 15 residues long. The DNA of the CDR3 is TGTGCCAGCAGCGCTGGGGGGATGCAGGGAGAGACCCAGTACTTC. Its translation: CASSAGGMQGETQYF.

The genes are TRBV5-1 and TRBJ2-1; 8 nucleotides line up with TRBD1. This CDR3 is built from 15 residues. Germline lookup yields CDR1 SGHRS and CDR2 YFSETQ. With V trimmed by 5 bases and J by 4 bases, 8 bases remained unmatched. The CDR3 DNA reads as TGCGCCAGCAGTACCGGGACAGGCGTATACAATGAGCAGTTCTTC. It translates to CASSTGTGVYNEQFF.

The CDR3 protein is CASRGQGVREQYF. CDR3 DNA sequence: TGTGCCAGCAGGGGACAGGGGGTAAGGGAGCAGTACTTC. J is TRBJ2-7 and V is TRBV28; 11 nucleotides line up with TRBD1. V dropped 6 bases and J dropped 7; count of bases not matched to a gene: 5. Germline V lookup: CDR1 MDHEN, CDR2 SYDVKM. There are 13 residues in the CDR3.

The chain couples TRBV11-2 to TRBJ2-1, with 8 bases identical to TRBD2. The CDR3 is made up of 19 amino acids. J lost 7 bases, V lost 5 bases, and 22 bases had no gene match. The V gene's germline CDR1 is SGHAT and CDR2 FQNNGV. For the CDR3, the DNA is TGTGCCAGCAGCGAGCCTCCGGGAGGGAGGGTTTCTGATGGAAATGAGCAGTTCTTC. Amino acids: CASSEPPGGRVSDGNEQFF.

The table lists this clone with a count of one. The chain links TRBV19 to TRBJ2-3; maybe TRBD2 (6 bases). The CDR3 is 14 amino acids. Germline loops: CDR1 LNHDA, CDR2 SQIVND (reference sequence). V gave up 3 bases and J gave up 2 bases, with 9 bases separating them. This CDR3 reads CASSISGDTDTQYF. The CDR3 DNA reads TGTGCCAGTAGTATTTCGGGGGACACAGATACGCAGTATTTT. Full variable domain (rest looked up from reference TRBV19 and TRBJ2-3): DGGITQSPKYLFRKEGQNVTLSCEQNLNHDAMYWYRQDPGQGLRLIYYSQIVNDFQKGDIAEGYSVSREKKESFPLTVTSAQKNPTAFYLCASSISGDTDTQYFGPGTRLTVL.

This clone came up a few times. This rearrangement joins TRBV30 to TRBJ1-4; D is unclear. Germline V gene sequence: CDR1 GTSNPN, CDR2 SVGIG (reference sequence). There are 14 residues in the CDR3. Trimming removed 0 bases from V and 4 bases from J, with 9 bases in between. The CDR3 protein is CAWSVVQSNEKLFF. CDR3 coding DNA: TGTGCCTGGAGTGTTGTACAAAGTAATGAAAAACTGTTTTTT.

In DNA, the CDR3 is TGTGCCTGGGTCCAGCGAGGGGGTTGGGACACCGGGGAGCTGTTTTTT. Its protein is CAWVQRGGWDTGELFF. The chain carries TRBV30 and TRBJ2-2, with a weak D call TRBD1 (6 bases). V shed 5 bases and J shed 3 bases, with 19 bases lying between them. Germline V lookup: CDR1 GTSNPN, CDR2 SVGIG (reference sequence). The CDR3 totals 16 residues.

The chain uses TRBV11-2 and TRBJ1-1; D gene unclear. Trimming took 5 bases from V and 6 from J, leaving 13 bases between them. The CDR3 covers 13 residues. CDR1 SGHAT and CDR2 FQNNGV come from the germline V gene. CDR3 nucleotide sequence: TGTGCCAGCAGCCGCTCAGGAGGGTCTGAAGCTTTCTTT. It is translated as CASSRSGGSEAFF.

This clone occurred once. The chain has TRBV7-8 and TRBJ1-2; possible D gene TRBD1, 5 bases. Germline values: CDR1 SGHVS, CDR2 FQNEAQ. The CDR3 is 14 residues long. The V and J ends lost 1 base and 5 bases respectively, with 11 bases between them. The CDR3 loop reads CASSLGGAWYGYTF. The CDR3 DNA follows: TGTGCCAGCAGCTTAGGCGGGGCTTGGTATGGCTACACCTTC.

The genes are TRBV28 and TRBJ2-2; TRBD2 matches 11 bases. This CDR3 region has 17 residues. Trimming took 8 bases from V and 5 from J; bases not matched to a gene: 13. Germline CDR1 and CDR2: MDHEN and SYDVKM. In DNA form, the CDR3 reads TGTGCCAGCCGCCCGAATAGCGGGAGGGCCTCGACCGGGGAGCTGTTTTTT. Its protein product is CASRPNSGRASTGELFF.

The V and J genes are TRBV30 and TRBJ2-7; TRBD1 agrees at 8 bases. Germline V gives CDR1 GTSNPN, CDR2 SVGIG (reference sequence). After removal of 0 bases from V and 5 bases from J, the junction contained 15 bases not matched to a gene. The length of the CDR3 is 17 residues. CDR3 bases: TGTGCCTGGAGTGTCGATCGCGGACAGGGCCTTGGCGACGAGCAGTACTTC. It encodes CAWSVDRGQGLGDEQYF.

CDR3 loop: CASSKGQNYEQYF. The CDR3 bases are TGTGCCAGCTCCAAGGGGCAAAACTACGAGCAGTACTTC. The chain has TRBV6-5 and TRBJ2-7; maybe TRBD1 (5 bases). The CDR3 spans 13 residues. V gave up 8 bases and J gave up 3 bases, with 14 bases separating them. Germline V CDR1 and CDR2: MNHEY, SVGAGI.